The present entry profiles one T cell receptor beta chain with its context. The data originate from a study of T cells in Graves' hyperthyroidism and ophthalmopathy. Deletions cut 0 bases from V and 1 base from J, with 15 bases between. The germline CDR1 and CDR2 sequences are DFQATT and SNEGSKA (reference sequence). The CDR3 runs 16 residues. Used for diagnoses were clinical symptoms, serum thyroxine and TRAb, thyroid ultrasound and orbital computed tomography. Regions amplified from RNA transcripts were the TCR beta CDR3 regions. The study used the HTBI primer set for a first-round RT-PCR of the TCR CDR3. TCRdb re-derived calls from the multiplex PCR reads in MiXCR, one entry per CDR3 protein. Among about 640,000 distinct CDR3 sequences listed, under 25% were seen once.

J is TRBJ2-5 and V is TRBV20-1, with a weak D call TRBD2 (5 bases). The sequencing input was blood. This sequence was found in a man aged 25 to 45 with Graves' ophthalmopathy. The CDR3 sequence: CSARDGAGPSQETQYF. In DNA form, the CDR3 reads TGCAGTGCTAGAGATGGTGCGGGTCCCTCCCAAGAGACCCAGTACTTC.